The following is a T cell receptor beta chain sequence with its context. The data originate from a study of early T cells in non-severe SARS-CoV-2 infection. Study as a whole: Chains stayed unpaired after sequencing of bulk RNA from unsorted whole blood.

The CDR3 runs to 14 residues. CDR1 SGHVS and CDR2 FQNEAQ come from the germline V gene. V lost 4 bases to trimming and J lost 4 bases; unmatched junction nucleotides: 4. Researchers attached unique molecular identifiers to individual cDNA molecules. TCRdb processed the 5' RACE reads anew with MiXCR; each CDR3 protein has one entry. The sample gives tens of thousands of distinct CDR3 sequences, about 15% of which show up once; under 6.5% is in the top ten. The genes are TRBV7-8 and TRBJ1-5; TRBD1 matches 7 bases. The sample comprised whole blood. This TCR was sampled from an adult who was a healthcare worker with PCR-confirmed SARS-CoV-2 infection or an uninfected control (not recorded which). The CDR3 is CASSWSGQNQPQHF. The CDR3, as DNA: TGTGCCAGCAGCTGGTCGGGACAGAATCAGCCCCAGCATTTT.